Sequencing of this T cell receptor beta chain was carried out in a study of blood T cell repertoires in COVID-19. Study-level background: Nucleic acid was either cDNA or gDNA, and it came from T cells, B-cell-depleted T cells, or PBMCs.

Authors' analysis steps: Nucleated cell counts were estimated from reference gene primer amplification. The method was immunoSEQ multiplex PCR; TCRdb's version includes in-frame clones alone and lacks a portion of them. The DNA gave D and trimming, while V, J and clone size come from that table. The sample consists of fewer than 200,000 clones, around two thirds of them appearing once. This clone was found a few times. This CDR3 contains 13 residues. Germline V CDR1 and CDR2: GTSNPN, SVGIG (reference sequence). Trimming shortened V by 4 bases and J by 2 bases, and 11 bases separated the two germline ends.

The sample consisted of peripheral blood. V usage is TRBV30 and J usage is TRBJ1-1; no reliable D call. The receptor comes from a woman of 80 years or more with acute or convalescent COVID-19. CDR3 bases: TGTGCCTGGACTAGGGAGGGCAACACTGAAGCTTTCTTT. Translation gives CAWTREGNTEAFF.